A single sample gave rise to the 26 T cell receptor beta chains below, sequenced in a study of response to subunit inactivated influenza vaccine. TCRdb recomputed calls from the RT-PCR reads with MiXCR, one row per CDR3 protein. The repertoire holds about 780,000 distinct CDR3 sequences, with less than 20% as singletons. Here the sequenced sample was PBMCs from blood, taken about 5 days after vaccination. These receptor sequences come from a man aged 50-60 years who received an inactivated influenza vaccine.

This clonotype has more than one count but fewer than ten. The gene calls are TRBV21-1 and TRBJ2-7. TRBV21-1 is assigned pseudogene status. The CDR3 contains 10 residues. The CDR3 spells CATKTWEQYF. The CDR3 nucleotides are TGTGCCACCAAAACCTGGGAGCAGTACTTC.

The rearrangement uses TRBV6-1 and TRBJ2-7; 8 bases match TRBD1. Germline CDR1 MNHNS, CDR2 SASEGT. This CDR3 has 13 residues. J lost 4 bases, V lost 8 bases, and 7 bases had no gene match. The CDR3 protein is CASRQGRLYEQYF. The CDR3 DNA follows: TGTGCCAGCCGACAGGGGCGTTTATACGAGCAGTACTTC.

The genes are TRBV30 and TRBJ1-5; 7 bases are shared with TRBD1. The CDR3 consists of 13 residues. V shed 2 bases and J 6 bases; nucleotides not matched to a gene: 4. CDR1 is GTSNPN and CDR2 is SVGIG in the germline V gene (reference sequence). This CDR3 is CAWSLSGGQPQHF. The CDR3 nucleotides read TGTGCCTGGAGTTTGTCAGGGGGTCAGCCCCAGCATTTT.

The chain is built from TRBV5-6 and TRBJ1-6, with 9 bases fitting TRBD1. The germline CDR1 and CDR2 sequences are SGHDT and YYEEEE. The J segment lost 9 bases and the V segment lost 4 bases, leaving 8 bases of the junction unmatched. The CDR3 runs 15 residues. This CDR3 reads CASSAPGQGSSPLHF. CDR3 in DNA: TGTGCCAGCAGCGCGCCGGGACAGGGTAGTTCACCCCTCCACTTT. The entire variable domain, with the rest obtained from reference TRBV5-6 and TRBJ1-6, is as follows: DAGVTQSPTHLIKTRGQQVTLRCSPKSGHDTVSWYQQALGQGPQFIFQYYEEEERQRGNFPDRFSGHQFPNYSSELNVNALLLGDSALYLCASSAPGQGSSPLHFGNGTRLTVT.

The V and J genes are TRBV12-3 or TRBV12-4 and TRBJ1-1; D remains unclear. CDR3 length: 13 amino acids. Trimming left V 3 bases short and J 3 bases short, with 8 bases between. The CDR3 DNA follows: TGTGCCAGCAGTTTTCCCGGTGACACTGAAGCTTTCTTT. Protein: CASSFPGDTEAFF.

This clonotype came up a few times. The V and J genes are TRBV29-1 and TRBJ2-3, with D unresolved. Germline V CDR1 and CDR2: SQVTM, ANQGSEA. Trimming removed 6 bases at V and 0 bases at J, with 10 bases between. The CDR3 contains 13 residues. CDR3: CSVCGESTDTQYF. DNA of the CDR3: TGCAGCGTATGTGGTGAGAGCACAGATACGCAGTATTTT.

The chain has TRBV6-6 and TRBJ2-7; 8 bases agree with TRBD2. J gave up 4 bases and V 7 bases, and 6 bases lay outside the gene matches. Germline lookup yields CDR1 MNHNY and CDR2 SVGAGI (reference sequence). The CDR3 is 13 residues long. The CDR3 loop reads CASISSGSYEQYF. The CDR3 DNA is TGTGCCAGCATTTCTAGCGGGTCTTACGAGCAGTACTTC.

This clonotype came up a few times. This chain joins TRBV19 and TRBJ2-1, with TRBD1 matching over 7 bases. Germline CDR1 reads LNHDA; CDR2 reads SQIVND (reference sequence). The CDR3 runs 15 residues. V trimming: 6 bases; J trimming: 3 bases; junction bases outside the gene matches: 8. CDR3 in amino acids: CASSSSGTVYNEQFF. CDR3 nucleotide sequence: TGTGCCAGTAGCAGCTCCGGGACAGTCTACAATGAGCAGTTCTTC.

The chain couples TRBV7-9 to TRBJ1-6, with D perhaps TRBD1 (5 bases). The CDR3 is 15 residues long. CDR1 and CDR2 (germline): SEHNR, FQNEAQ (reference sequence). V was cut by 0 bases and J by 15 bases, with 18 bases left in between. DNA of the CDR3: TGTGCCAGCAGCTTAGCGGAGGTGAGGGGTTTGGGCCTCCACTTT. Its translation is CASSLAEVRGLGLHF.

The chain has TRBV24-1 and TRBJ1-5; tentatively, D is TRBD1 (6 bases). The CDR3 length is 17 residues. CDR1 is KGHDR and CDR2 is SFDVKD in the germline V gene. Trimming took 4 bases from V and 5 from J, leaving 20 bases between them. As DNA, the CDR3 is TGTGCCACCAGTGAAGCTAGGGGGTTTCCGTGGCATCAGCCCCAGCATTTT. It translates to CATSEARGFPWHQPQHF.

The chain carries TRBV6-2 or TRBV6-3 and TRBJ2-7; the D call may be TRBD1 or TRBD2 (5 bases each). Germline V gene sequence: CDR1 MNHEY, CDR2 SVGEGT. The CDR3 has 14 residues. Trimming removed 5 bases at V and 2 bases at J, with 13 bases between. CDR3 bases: TGTGCCAGCAGTGAGGGGACCGTCACCTACGAGCAGTACTTC. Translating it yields CASSEGTVTYEQYF.

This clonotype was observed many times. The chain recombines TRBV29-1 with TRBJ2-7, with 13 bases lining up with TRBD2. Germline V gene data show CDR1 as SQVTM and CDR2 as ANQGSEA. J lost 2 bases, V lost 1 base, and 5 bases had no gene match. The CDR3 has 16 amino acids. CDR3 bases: TGCAGCGTTGAAGTGGGACTAGCGGGAAAACCCTACGAGCAGTACTTC. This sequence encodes CSVEVGLAGKPYEQYF.

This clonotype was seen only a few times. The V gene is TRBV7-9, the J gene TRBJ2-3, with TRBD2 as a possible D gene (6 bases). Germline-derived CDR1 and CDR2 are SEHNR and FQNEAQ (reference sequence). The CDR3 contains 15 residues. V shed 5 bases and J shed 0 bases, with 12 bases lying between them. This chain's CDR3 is CASSRSGYSTDTQYF. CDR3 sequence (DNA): TGTGCCAGCAGCCGTAGCGGATATAGCACAGATACGCAGTATTTT.

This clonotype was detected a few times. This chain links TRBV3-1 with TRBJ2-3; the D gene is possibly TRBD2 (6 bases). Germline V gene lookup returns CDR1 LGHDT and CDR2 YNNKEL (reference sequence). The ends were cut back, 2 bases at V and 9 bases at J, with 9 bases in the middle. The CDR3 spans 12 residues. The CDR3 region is CASSQTSQTQYF. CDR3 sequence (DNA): TGTGCCAGCAGCCAAACTAGCCAAACGCAGTATTTT.

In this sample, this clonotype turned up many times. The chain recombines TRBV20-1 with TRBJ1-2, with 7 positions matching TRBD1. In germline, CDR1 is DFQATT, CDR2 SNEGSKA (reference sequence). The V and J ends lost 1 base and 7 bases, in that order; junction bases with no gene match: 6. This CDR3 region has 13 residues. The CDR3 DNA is TGCAGTGCTAGAGTTAGGCAGGGGGGTGGCTACACCTTC. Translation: CSARVRQGGGYTF.

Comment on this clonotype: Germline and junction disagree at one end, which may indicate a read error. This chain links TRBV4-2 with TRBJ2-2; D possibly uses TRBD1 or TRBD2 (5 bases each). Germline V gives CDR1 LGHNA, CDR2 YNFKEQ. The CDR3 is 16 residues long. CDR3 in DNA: TGTGCCAGCAGCGGGGGTGGTAGGGGACCCACCGGGGAGCTGTTTTTC. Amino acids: CASSGGGRGPTGELFF.

CDR3 in amino acids: CASARVGTGELFF. DNA for the CDR3: TGTGCCAGTGCGAGAGTTGGCACCGGGGAGCTGTTTTTT. This chain links TRBV27 with TRBJ2-2; D is unresolved. CDR1 and CDR2 (germline): MNHEY, SMNVEV (reference sequence). Trimming took 9 bases from V and 4 from J, leaving 12 bases between them. The CDR3 totals 13 residues.

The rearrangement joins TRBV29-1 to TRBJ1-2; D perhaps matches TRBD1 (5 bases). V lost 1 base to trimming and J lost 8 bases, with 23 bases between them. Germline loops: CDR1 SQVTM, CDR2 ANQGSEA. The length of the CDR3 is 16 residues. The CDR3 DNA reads TGCAGCGTTGAAGTGGGTCGAGACCAGGGTATGAGGGGCTACACCTTC. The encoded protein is CSVEVGRDQGMRGYTF. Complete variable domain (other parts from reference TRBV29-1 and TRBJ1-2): SAVISQKPSRDICQRGTSLTIQCQVDSQVTMMFWYRQQPGQSLTLIATANQGSEATYESGFVIDKFPISRPNLTFSTLTVSNMSPEDSSIYLCSVEVGRDQGMRGYTFGSGTRLTVV.

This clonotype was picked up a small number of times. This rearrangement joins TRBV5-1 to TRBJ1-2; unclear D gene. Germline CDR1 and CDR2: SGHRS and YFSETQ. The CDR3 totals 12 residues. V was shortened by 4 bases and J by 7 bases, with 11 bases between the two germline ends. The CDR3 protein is CASSNQRGGYTF. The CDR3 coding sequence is TGCGCCAGCAGCAATCAGCGGGGTGGCTACACCTTC.

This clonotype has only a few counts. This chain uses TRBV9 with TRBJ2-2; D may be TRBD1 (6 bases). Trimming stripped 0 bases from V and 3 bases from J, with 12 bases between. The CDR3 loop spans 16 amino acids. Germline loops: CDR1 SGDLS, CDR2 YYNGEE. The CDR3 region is CASSVGGGSDTGELFF. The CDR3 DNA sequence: TGTGCCAGCAGCGTAGGAGGGGGAAGTGACACCGGGGAGCTGTTTTTT.

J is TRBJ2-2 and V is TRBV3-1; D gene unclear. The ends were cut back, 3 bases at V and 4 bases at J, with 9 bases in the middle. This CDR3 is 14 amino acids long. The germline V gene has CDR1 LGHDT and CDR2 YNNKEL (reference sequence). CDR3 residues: CASSHGPTTGELFF. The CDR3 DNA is TGTGCCAGCAGCCATGGACCCACCACCGGGGAGCTGTTTTTT.

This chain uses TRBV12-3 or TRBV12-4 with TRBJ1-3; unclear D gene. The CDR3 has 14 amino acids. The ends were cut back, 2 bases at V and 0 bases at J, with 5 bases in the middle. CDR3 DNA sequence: TGTGCCAGCAGTTTATTGCTCTCTGGAAACACCATATATTTT. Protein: CASSLLLSGNTIYF.

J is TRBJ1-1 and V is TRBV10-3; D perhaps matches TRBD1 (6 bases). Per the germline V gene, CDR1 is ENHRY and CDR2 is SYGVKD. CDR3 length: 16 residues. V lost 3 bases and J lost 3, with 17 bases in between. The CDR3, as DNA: TGTGCCATCAGTGACGGGGGGCGAGTAGGTGACACTGAAGCTTTCTTT. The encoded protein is CAISDGGRVGDTEAFF.

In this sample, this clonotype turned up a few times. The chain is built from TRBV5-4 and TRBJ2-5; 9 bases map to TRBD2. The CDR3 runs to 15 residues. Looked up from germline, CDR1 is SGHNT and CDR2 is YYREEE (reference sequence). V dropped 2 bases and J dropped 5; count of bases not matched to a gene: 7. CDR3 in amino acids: CASSFAGGPGETQYF. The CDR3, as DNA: TGTGCCAGCAGCTTTGCGGGAGGGCCAGGGGAGACCCAGTACTTC.

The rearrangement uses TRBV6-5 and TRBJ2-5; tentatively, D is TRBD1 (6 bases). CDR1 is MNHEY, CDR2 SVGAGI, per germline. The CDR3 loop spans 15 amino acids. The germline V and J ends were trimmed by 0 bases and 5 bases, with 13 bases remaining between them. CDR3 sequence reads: CASSYSRGTGETQYF. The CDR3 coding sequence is TGTGCCAGCAGTTACTCGAGGGGGACCGGGGAGACCCAGTACTTC.

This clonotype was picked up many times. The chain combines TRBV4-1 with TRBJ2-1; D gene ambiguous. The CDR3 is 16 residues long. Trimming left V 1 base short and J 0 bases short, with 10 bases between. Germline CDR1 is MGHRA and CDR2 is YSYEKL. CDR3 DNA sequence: TGCGCCAGCAGCCAAGGGCATTCCAGCTCCTACAATGAGCAGTTCTTC. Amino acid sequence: CASSQGHSSSYNEQFF.